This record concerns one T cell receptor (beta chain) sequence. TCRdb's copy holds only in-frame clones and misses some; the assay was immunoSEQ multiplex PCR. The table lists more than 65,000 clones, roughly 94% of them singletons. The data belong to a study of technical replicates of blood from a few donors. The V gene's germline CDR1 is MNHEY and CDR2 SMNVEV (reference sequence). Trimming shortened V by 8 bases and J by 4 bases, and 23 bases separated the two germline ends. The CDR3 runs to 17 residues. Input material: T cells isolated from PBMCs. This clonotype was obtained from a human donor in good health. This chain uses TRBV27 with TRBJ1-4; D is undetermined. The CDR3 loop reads CASPGGEGAEYNEKLFF. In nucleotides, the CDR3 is TGTGCCAGCCCTGGAGGAGAGGGAGCAGAGTATAATGAAAAACTGTTTTTT.